This TCR beta chain came from a study of blood T cell repertoires in COVID-19 (TCRdb year 2020). Turning to the overall study: The collaborator samples originated in the United States, Italy and Spain and spanned the acute and convalescent phases of COVID-19. The material from the prospective study consisted of cDNA or gDNA derived from T cells, B-cell-depleted T cells, or PBMCs. Subjects who had been exposed to COVID-19, were actively infected with it, or had recovered from it provided the deeply sampled blood TCRbeta repertoires that made up the dataset. The repertoires were released in a freely available public database intended as a resource for research on the immune response to SARS-CoV-2. The samples were drawn from the first 160 participants of the ongoing ImmuneRACE study and from 1,200 or so subjects provided by 6 global collaborators. A de-identified subject ID, COVID-19 status, age in years and sex were almost always included in the sample metadata. Where available, HLA class I and class II types were taken from metadata supplied by the sample provider and were not determined by assay-based typing. The study at large found these results: How much clinical and demographic metadata was included differed by source and by participant, and the metadata was provided uncurated.

As regards this clone: The antigen it binds to is not known. Per-nucleotide qualities are absent, and no much larger clonotype sits a single base away.

At one collaborating source in Seattle, patients were enrolled during active infection and were followed longitudinally through the course of disease. Each collaborating institution followed its own protocols to collect whole blood in K2EDTA tubes. For TCRbeta analysis, collaborators shipped samples as frozen whole blood, isolated PBMCs, or DNA extracted from either of those sample types. TCRbeta CDR3 regions were amplified from genomic DNA by means of the immunoSEQ Assay, a bias-controlled multiplex PCR. In the source study's methods: Within the assay, amplification of reference gene primers was used to estimate how many nucleated cells each sample contained. To quantify the absolute abundance of each unique TCRbeta CDR3 rearrangement, sequence reads were collapsed and filtered. Productive Simpson clonality was computed per sample as the square root of Simpson's diversity index over productive rearrangements. TCRdb mirrors the immuneACCESS table, restricted to in-frame sequences. Some clones are absent from its copies; in checked studies, under half trace to an unresolved V gene, and the reason for the others is unknown. That table gives V, J and clone size, and the DNA gave D and trimming. A total of roughly 160,000 clones appear in this sample, about four fifths of them only once. The leading ten clones occupy around 8% of the sample.

The CDR3 has 13 amino acids, counting the end cysteine and phenylalanine. Only CDR3 DNA is held: 39 bases, read in frame from base 1. Trimming at the junction amounts to 1 base on V and 5 bases on J, and the germline ends lie 8 bases apart. The germline V gene gives CDR1 as LGHNA and CDR2 as YSLEER. The V and J genes are TRBV4-3 and TRBJ1-2, and perhaps TRBD1 as D gene, on 6 matching bases. This receptor was taken from a woman in her sixties or seventies with COVID-19, enrolled during active disease. Sequencing was carried out using peripheral blood. The DNA sequence is given as TGCGCCAGCAGCCAAGCCACAGGGTATGGCTACACCTTC. This yields the protein CASSQATGYGYTF.